This TCR beta chain emerged from a study of brain T cells in children with intractable seizures. The sequenced cases were selected for having the highest brain T cell transcript signatures. Germline assignment: CDR1 SGHVS and CDR2 FNYEAQ. Trimming removed 1 base at V and 0 bases at J, with 10 bases between. The CDR3 length is 16 residues. The table came from immunoSEQ multiplex PCR; TCRdb's copy has only in-frame clones and leaves some out. The table shows some 2,000 clones, with approximately 80% occurring only once. The chain has TRBV7-6 and TRBJ1-5, with a tentative D call TRBD1 (5 bases). The TCR comes from a girl aged 2-10 years with tuberous sclerosis and intractable seizures. The material sequenced was resected brain tissue, taken at surgery. CDR3 protein: CASSLGAGYSNQPQHF. CDR3 sequence (DNA): TGTGCCAGCAGCTTAGGGGCAGGGTATAGCAATCAGCCCCAGCATTTT.